The T cell receptor beta chain under discussion was sequenced for a study of blood T cell repertoires in COVID-19. Study summary: Sources were T cells, B-cell-depleted T cells, or PBMCs; the material itself was cDNA or gDNA.

In the source study's methods: Amplified reference gene primers provided the basis for estimating nucleated cell counts. Clones were read by immunoSEQ multiplex PCR, and TCRdb kept only the in-frame ones, dropping some. V and J calls plus clone size are reproduced from that table; the DNA served to infer D and trimming. The sample contains roughly 400,000 clones, 75% to 90% of which appear only once. V gave up 2 bases and J gave up 0 bases, with 10 bases separating them. The germline CDR1 and CDR2 sequences are GTSNPN and SVGIG (reference sequence). This CDR3 comprises 15 residues. Assignments of participants to cohorts depended upon their own reported clinical history. Cohort 3 recovery required two negative PCRs, clearance, or symptom resolution.

The clonotype comes from a man under 40 who had recovered from COVID-19. Sequences were obtained from PBMCs or T cells enriched from blood (not recorded which). The J gene is TRBJ2-2, the V gene TRBV30; D not resolved. The CDR3 spells CAWSKVDSNTGELFF. The DNA of the CDR3 is TGTGCCTGGAGTAAGGTTGACTCGAACACCGGGGAGCTGTTTTTT.